The entry that follows covers one T cell receptor beta chain sequence. The antigen is undetermined. This CDR3 is built from 18 residues. After removal of 4 bases from V and 3 bases from J, the junction contained 11 bases not matched to a gene. Germline lookup yields CDR1 SGHRS and CDR2 YFSETQ. These data belong to a study of CD8+ T cells in alopecia areata. Study results and caveats: Sequences from scalp samples also cover resident alphabeta T cells of normal skin.

The sequencing template was cDNA reverse transcribed from extracted RNA. Using immunoSEQ multiplex PCR, the repertoire was profiled, and TCRdb retains in-frame clones only, with some absent. The sample contains 95,000 to 120,000 clones, roughly 55% of which appear only once. The sample comprised NKG2D-low CD8+ T cells sorted from blood. This TCR came from a human donor with alopecia areata. The gene calls are TRBV5-1 and TRBJ2-3; 13 bases agree with TRBD2. The CDR3 DNA reads TGCGCCAGCAGCATCGGACTAGCGGGAGTCGGGGCAACAGATACGCAGTATTTT. As protein: CASSIGLAGVGATDTQYF.